This passage covers 14 T cell receptor beta chains from one sample sequenced in a study of blood T cell repertoires in COVID-19. The protocol was immunoSEQ multiplex PCR, while the TCRdb copy is restricted to in-frame clones and leaves out a portion. The table shows approximately 98,000 clones, with 70% to 85% occurring only once. Input material: peripheral blood. All receptors derive from a woman aged 40-49 years with acute or convalescent COVID-19.

The chain couples TRBV4-1 to TRBJ1-5, with 9 bases identical to TRBD1. CDR1 and CDR2 (germline): MGHRA, YSYEKL. The CDR3 consists of 16 residues. The junction had 3 bases not matched to a gene; V was cut back by 3 bases and J by 0 bases. This CDR3 is CASSHGQGNSNQPQHF. Written as DNA, the CDR3 is TGCGCCAGCAGCCACGGACAGGGGAATAGCAATCAGCCCCAGCATTTT.

This clone was detected only a few times. The chain is built from TRBV7-2 and TRBJ2-7; 8 nucleotides match TRBD1. Trimming at V came to 8 bases and at J to 4 bases, leaving 13 bases not matched to a gene. From germline, CDR1 is SGHTA and CDR2 FQGNSA. This CDR3 contains 15 residues. This CDR3 reads CASRFDGQGLYEQYF. CDR3 DNA: TGTGCCAGCCGGTTTGATGGACAGGGCTTATACGAGCAGTACTTC.

The chain combines TRBV5-6 with TRBJ2-7; D not certain. CDR3 size: 14 residues. The V gene lost 4 bases and the J gene lost 0 bases, with 11 bases spanning the gap. Germline-derived CDR1 and CDR2 are SGHDT and YYEEEE. For the CDR3, the DNA is TGTGCCAGCAGCCGGCGCGGCGGCTCCTACGAGCAGTACTTC. Its protein product is CASSRRGGSYEQYF.

This chain links TRBV10-3 with TRBJ1-1; D is uncertain. Trimming shortened V by 1 base and J by 1 base, and 4 bases separated the two germline ends. Germline CDR1 and CDR2: ENHRY and SYGVKD. The CDR3 contains 13 residues. The CDR3 DNA sequence: TGTGCCATCAGTGAGTTGAGGAACACTGAAGCTTTCTTT. This sequence encodes CAISELRNTEAFF.

The chain has TRBV10-1 and TRBJ2-7; possible D gene TRBD1, 5 bases. V lost 2 bases to trimming and J lost 5 bases, with 13 bases between them. The CDR3 runs to 14 residues. From germline, CDR1 is WNHNN and CDR2 SYGVQD (reference sequence). CDR3 nucleotides: TGCGCCAGCAGTGAGGATGGGGCAACCCACGAGCAGTACTTC. As protein: CASSEDGATHEQYF.

The chain is built from TRBV6-1 and TRBJ2-7; 9 bases map to TRBD1. The J segment lost 2 bases and the V segment lost 2 bases, leaving 7 bases of the junction unmatched. Germline lookup yields CDR1 MNHNS and CDR2 SASEGT. This CDR3 is built from 16 residues. The CDR3 region has the DNA TGTGCCAGCAGTGAATACCCAAGACAGGGGGCCTACGAGCAGTACTTC. Translation gives CASSEYPRQGAYEQYF.

The J gene is TRBJ2-1, the V gene TRBV7-2, with 8 bases fitting TRBD1. Germline-derived CDR1 and CDR2 are SGHTA and FQGNSA. V lost 0 bases to trimming and J lost 4 bases; unmatched junction nucleotides: 2. The length of the CDR3 is 15 residues. DNA of the CDR3: TGTGCCAGCAGCTTAGCGACAGGGGAGTACAATGAGCAGTTCTTC. Protein product: CASSLATGEYNEQFF.

This clone has a handful of counts. The rearrangement uses TRBV5-4 and TRBJ1-4, with D tentatively TRBD1 (5 bases). Germline V gives CDR1 SGHNT, CDR2 YYREEE (reference sequence). The CDR3 is 16 residues long. V was cut by 2 bases and J by 11 bases, with 22 bases left in between. The DNA of the CDR3 is TGTGCCAGCAGCTTTAGGAGGGGTGAGGGTATGGGGAAACTGTTTTTT. This encodes CASSFRRGEGMGKLFF.

The chain is built from TRBV10-2 and TRBJ1-2; 9 bases are a match to TRBD1. After removal of 5 bases from V and 5 bases from J, the junction contained 6 bases not matched to a gene. CDR3 length equals 14 residues. Germline lookup yields CDR1 WSHSY and CDR2 SAAADI. CDR3 sequence reads: CASSMQTGGYGYTF. CDR3 in DNA: TGCGCCAGCAGTATGCAGACAGGGGGTTATGGCTACACCTTC.

This clone was detected a few times. The J gene is TRBJ1-6, the V gene TRBV28; D call uncertain. The germline V gene has CDR1 MDHEN and CDR2 SYDVKM. V lost 3 bases and J 5 bases, leaving 8 bases between the germline ends. CDR3 size: 14 residues. The CDR3: CASSFGGNNSPLHF. The CDR3 bases are TGTGCCAGCAGTTTTGGAGGGAATAATTCACCCCTCCACTTT.

The CDR3 is CASSQDSNFSGAQYF. The CDR3 DNA follows: TGTGCCAGCAGCCAAGATTCTAACTTTTCGGGGGCCCAGTACTTC. The chain employs TRBV3-1 (or the pseudogene TRBV3-2) and TRBJ2-5, with D possibly being TRBD2 (6 bases). Per germline, CDR1 LGHDT and CDR2 YNNKEL (reference sequence). V shed 0 bases and J shed 9 bases, with 17 bases lying between them. CDR3 length: 15 residues.

The V call is TRBV2, the J call TRBJ1-1; 10 bases map to TRBD1. The CDR3 runs to 13 residues. Germline CDR1 and CDR2: SNHLY and FYNNEI. V was clipped by 7 bases and J by 5 bases; unmatched bases: 4. The CDR3 reads CASIGQGVTEAFF. The CDR3 DNA follows: TGTGCCAGCATAGGACAGGGGGTAACTGAAGCTTTCTTT.

This clone was found a few times. The chain links TRBV29-1 to TRBJ1-1; 8 bases are shared with TRBD1. The V segment lost 1 base and the J segment 6 bases; nucleotides outside the gene matches: 1. Germline V gene data show CDR1 as SQVTM and CDR2 as ANQGSEA. The CDR3 has 12 residues. CDR3 DNA: TGCAGCGTTGAAGGGACAGGGTCTGAAGCTTTCTTT. Translating it yields CSVEGTGSEAFF.

DNA of the CDR3: TGCGCCAGCAGCTCTTTACCGTCGGGACAGCTTTACAATGAGCAGTTCTTC. This sequence encodes CASSSLPSGQLYNEQFF. The chain couples TRBV5-1 to TRBJ2-1; the match to TRBD1 covers 7 bases. Germline V gene data show CDR1 as SGHRS and CDR2 as YFSETQ. Unmatched junction bases numbered 13, after V lost 3 bases and J lost 4 bases. The CDR3 consists of 17 residues.